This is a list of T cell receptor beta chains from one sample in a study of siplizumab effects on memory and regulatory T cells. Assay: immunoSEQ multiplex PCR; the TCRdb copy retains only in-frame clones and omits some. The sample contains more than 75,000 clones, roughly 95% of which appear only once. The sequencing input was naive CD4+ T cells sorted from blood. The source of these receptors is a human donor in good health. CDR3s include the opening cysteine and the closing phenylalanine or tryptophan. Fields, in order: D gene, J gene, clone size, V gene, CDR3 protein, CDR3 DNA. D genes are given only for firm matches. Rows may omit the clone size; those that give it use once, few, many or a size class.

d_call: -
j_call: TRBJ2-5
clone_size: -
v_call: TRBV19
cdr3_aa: CASSIGSIFQETQYF
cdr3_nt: TGTGCCAGTAGTATAGGCAGCATTTTCCAAGAGACCCAGTACTTC

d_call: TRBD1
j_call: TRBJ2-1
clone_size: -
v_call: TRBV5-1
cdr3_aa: CASSRTGGNEQFF
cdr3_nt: TGCGCCAGCAGCCGGACAGGGGGCAATGAGCAGTTCTTC

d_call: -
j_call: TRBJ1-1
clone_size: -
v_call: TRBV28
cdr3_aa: CASSLGDKMNTEAFF
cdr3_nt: TGTGCCAGCAGTTTAGGGGACAAAATGAACACTGAAGCTTTCTTT

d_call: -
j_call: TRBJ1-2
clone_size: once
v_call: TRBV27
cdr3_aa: CASSFGPGLYGYTF
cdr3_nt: -

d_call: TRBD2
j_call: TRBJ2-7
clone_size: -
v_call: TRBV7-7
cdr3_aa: CASSPLAGAYEQYF
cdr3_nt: TGTGCCAGCAGCCCTTTAGCGGGGGCCTACGAGCAGTACTTC

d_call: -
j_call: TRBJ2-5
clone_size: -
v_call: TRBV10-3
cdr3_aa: CAISEGGALQETQYF
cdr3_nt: TGTGCCATCAGTGAAGGGGGGGCCCTCCAAGAGACCCAGTACTTC

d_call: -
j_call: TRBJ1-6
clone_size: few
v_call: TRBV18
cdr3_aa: CASSPLLDSNSPLHF
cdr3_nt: TGTGCCAGCTCACCCCTTCTGGACTCCAATTCACCCCTCCACTTT

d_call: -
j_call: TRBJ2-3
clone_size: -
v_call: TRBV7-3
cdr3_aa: CASSLTGRGELTDTQYF
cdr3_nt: TGTGCCAGCAGCTTAACCGGGCGGGGCGAACTCACAGATACGCAGTATTTT

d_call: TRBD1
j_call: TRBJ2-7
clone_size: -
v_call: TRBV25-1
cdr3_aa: CASSDRDRGDDEQYF
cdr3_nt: TGTGCCAGCAGTGACCGGGACAGGGGAGATGACGAGCAGTACTTC

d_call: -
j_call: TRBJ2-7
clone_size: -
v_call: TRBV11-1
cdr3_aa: CASSLSLGTVSSYEQYF
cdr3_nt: TGTGCCAGCAGCTTATCACTAGGAACCGTTAGCTCCTACGAGCAGTACTTC

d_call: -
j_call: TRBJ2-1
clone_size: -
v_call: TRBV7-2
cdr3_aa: CATLEAGQWASYNEQFF
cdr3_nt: TGTGCCACCCTAGAGGCCGGACAGTGGGCGTCTTACAATGAGCAGTTCTTC

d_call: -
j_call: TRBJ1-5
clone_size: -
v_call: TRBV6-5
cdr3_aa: CASSYSSGQPQHF
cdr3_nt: TGTGCCAGCAGTTACTCGTCGGGTCAGCCCCAGCATTTT

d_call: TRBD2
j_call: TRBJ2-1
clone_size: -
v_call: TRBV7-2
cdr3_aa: CASSPRLAGGRGPYNEQFF
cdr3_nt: TGTGCCAGCAGCCCCAGACTAGCGGGGGGGCGTGGCCCCTACAATGAGCAGTTCTTC

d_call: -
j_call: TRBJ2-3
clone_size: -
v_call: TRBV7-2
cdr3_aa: CASSRLRWGTQYF
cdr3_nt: TGTGCCAGCAGCCGCCTTCGATGGGGTACGCAGTATTTT

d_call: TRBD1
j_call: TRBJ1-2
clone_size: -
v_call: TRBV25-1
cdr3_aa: CASSELGTVNYGYTF
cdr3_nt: TGTGCCAGCAGTGAATTAGGGACAGTCAACTATGGCTACACCTTC

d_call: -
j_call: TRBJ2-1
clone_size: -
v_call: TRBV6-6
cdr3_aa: CASSYLQGEQFF
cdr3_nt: TGTGCCAGCAGTTATTTACAAGGAGAGCAGTTCTTC

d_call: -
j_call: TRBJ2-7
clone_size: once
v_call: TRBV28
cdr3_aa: CATSDDYSYEQYF
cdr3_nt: TGTGCCACCTCAGACGATTATTCCTACGAGCAGTACTTC

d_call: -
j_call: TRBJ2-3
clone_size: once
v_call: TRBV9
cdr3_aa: CASSEQSGLLSTDTQYF
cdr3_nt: TGTGCCAGCAGCGAGCAATCGGGACTCCTTAGCACAGATACGCAGTATTTT

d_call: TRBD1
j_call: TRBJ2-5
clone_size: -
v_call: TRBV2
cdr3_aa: CASRFGQGGETQYF
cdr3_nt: TGTGCCAGCAGGTTCGGACAGGGCGGAGAGACCCAGTACTTC

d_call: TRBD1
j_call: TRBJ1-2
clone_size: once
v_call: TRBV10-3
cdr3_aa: CAISESGQDGYTF
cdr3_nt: TGTGCCATCAGTGAGTCCGGACAGGACGGCTACACCTTC

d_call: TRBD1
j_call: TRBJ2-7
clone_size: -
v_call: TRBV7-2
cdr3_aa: CASSPDRRPGEQYF
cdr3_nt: TGTGCCAGCAGCCCGGACAGGCGGCCTGGCGAGCAGTACTTC

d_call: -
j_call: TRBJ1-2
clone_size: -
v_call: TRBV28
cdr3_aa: CASSLFPRGETGYTF
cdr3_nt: TGTGCCAGCAGTTTATTCCCCAGGGGCGAAACTGGCTACACCTTC

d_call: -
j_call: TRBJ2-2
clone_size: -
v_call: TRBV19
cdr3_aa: CASTLPPGQRRRSGELFF
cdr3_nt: TGTGCCAGTACCTTGCCTCCCGGACAGAGGCGAAGGAGCGGGGAGCTGTTTTTT

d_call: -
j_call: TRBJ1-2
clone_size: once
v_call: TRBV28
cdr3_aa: CASSATYGYTF
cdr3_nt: TGTGCCAGCAGTGCGACCTATGGCTACACCTTC

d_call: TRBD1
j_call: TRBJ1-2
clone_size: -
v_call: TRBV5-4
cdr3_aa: CASSVGQGAEGYTF
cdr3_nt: TGTGCCAGCAGCGTCGGACAGGGGGCGGAAGGCTACACCTTC

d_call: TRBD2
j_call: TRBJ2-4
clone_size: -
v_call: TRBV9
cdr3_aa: CASSPISGTNIQYF
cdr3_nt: TGTGCCAGCAGCCCGATTAGCGGGACAAACATTCAGTACTTC

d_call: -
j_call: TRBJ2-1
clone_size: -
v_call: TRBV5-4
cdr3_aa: CASRTRGNYNEQFF
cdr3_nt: TGTGCCAGCCGCACGAGGGGGAACTACAATGAGCAGTTCTTC

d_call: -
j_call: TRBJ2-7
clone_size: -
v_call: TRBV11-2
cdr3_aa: CASSHIRGRSYEQYF
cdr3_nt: TGTGCCAGCAGCCACATCAGGGGAAGGTCCTACGAGCAGTACTTC

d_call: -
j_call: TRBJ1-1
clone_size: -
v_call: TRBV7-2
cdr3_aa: CASSAAVDRNTEAFF
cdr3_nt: TGTGCCAGCAGCGCAGCGGTAGACAGGAACACTGAAGCTTTCTTT

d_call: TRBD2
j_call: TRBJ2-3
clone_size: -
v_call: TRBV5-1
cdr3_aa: CASSQPGLAGWGDTQYF
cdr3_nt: TGCGCCAGCAGTCAGCCAGGACTAGCGGGCTGGGGAGATACGCAGTATTTT

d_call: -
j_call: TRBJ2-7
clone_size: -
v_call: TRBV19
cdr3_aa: CASSIGWGTYEQYF
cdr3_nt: TGTGCCAGTAGTATAGGCTGGGGCACCTACGAGCAGTACTTC

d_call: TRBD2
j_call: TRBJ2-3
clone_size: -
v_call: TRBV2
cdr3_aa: CASSASGGGTDTQYF
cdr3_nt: TGTGCCAGCAGTGCTAGCGGGGGGGGCACAGATACGCAGTATTTT

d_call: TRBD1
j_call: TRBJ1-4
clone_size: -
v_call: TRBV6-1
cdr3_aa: CASSGPGQGAEKLFF
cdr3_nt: TGTGCCAGCAGTGGACCGGGACAGGGGGCCGAAAAACTGTTTTTT

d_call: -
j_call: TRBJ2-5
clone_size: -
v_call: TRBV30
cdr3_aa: CAYSRHGRQETQYF
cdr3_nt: TGTGCCTATTCGCGACACGGACGCCAAGAGACCCAGTACTTC

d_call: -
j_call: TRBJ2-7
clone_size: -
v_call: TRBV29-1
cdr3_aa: CSVVWPPTDEQYF
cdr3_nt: TGCAGCGTTGTCTGGCCCCCAACGGACGAGCAGTACTTC

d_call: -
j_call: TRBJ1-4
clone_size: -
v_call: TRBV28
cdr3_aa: CATTKSTNEKLFF
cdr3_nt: TGTGCCACTACGAAGTCAACTAATGAAAAACTGTTTTTT

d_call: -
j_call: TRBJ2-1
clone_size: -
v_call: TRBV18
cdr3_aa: CASSPVGALTSSYNEQFF
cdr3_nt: TGTGCCAGCTCACCAGTGGGTGCCCTGACGTCCTCCTACAATGAGCAGTTCTTC

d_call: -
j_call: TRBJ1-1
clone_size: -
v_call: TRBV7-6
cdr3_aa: CASSLGPVDTEAFF
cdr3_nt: TGTGCCAGCAGCTTAGGGCCCGTAGACACTGAAGCTTTCTTT

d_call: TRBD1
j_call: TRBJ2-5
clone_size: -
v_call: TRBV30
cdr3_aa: CAWSRPGGPKETQYF
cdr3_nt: TGTGCCTGGAGTCGCCCAGGGGGACCTAAAGAGACCCAGTACTTC

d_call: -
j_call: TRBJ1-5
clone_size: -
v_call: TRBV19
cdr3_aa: CASSINRSRPQHF
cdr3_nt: TGTGCCAGTAGTATAAACAGATCTCGGCCCCAGCATTTT

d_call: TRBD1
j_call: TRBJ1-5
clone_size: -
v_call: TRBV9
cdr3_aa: CASSEGDRGNQPQHF
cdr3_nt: TGTGCCAGCAGCGAGGGGGACAGGGGCAATCAGCCCCAGCATTTT

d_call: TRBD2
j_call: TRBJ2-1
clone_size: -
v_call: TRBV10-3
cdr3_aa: CAISMAGGLADNEQFF
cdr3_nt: TGTGCCATCAGCATGGCGGGGGGACTAGCCGACAATGAGCAGTTCTTC

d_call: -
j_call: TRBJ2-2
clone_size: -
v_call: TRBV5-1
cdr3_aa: CASSLSTGTGELFF
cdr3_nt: TGCGCCAGCAGCTTATCTACGGGGACCGGGGAGCTGTTTTTT

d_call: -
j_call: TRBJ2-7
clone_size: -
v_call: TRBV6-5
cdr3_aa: CASSYTRTYEQYF
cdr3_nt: TGTGCCAGCAGTTACACCAGGACCTACGAGCAGTACTTC

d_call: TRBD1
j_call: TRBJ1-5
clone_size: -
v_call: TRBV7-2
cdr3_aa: CASSSGQGYQPQHF
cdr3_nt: TGTGCCAGCAGCTCAGGACAGGGTTATCAGCCCCAGCATTTT